The source of this T cell receptor beta chain is a study of cytomegalovirus exposure and HLA in healthy donors. Whole-study findings and limits: Most CMV-associated TCR beta chains were later found to appear HLA-restricted. Earlier results showed most TCR beta V segments being productive about 87% or about 30% of the time. Later analysis showed TCR association rates varying by HLA locus, highest for DRB1 and lowest for HLA-C.

V lost 0 bases, J lost 4 bases, and 12 bases lay in between. Per the germline V gene, CDR1 is LNHNV and CDR2 is YYDKDF (reference sequence). The CDR3 has 15 residues. Comment on this clone: Its target is not known.

Primers for the PCR totalled 60 Vbeta and 13 Jbeta. This table comes from immunoSEQ multiplex PCR, and its TCRdb copy is limited to in-frame clones, with some not included. The table lists about 120,000 clones, over 60% of them singletons. Sequences were obtained from PBMCs. V is TRBV15 and J is TRBJ1-2; tentatively, D is TRBD1 (5 bases). This TCR came from a woman in her sixties in good health and CMV-seropositive. CDR3 sequence reads: CATSRDDSRAYGYTF. CDR3 DNA: TGTGCCACCAGCAGAGATGACAGTCGGGCCTATGGCTACACCTTC.